This T cell receptor beta chain was captured in a study of T-cell reconstitution after alpha-beta-depleted transplantation in children. Trimming stripped 6 bases from V and 0 bases from J, with 18 bases between. There are 16 residues in the CDR3. CDR1 is SGHRS and CDR2 is YFSETQ in the germline V gene. Preparation of the TCRbeta library used unique molecular identifiers. Via MiXCR, TCRdb re-called the PCR reads, giving one row per CDR3 protein. Here the sample spans about 78,000 distinct CDR3 sequences, 11% to 15% being singletons. The clonotype originates from a male patient between 2 and 10 years old who had a stem cell transplant for acute lymphoblastic leukemia, so the T cells may come from the graft donor. This rearrangement joins TRBV5-1 to TRBJ1-2; D perhaps matches TRBD1 (5 bases). The starting material was PBMCs, mostly from graft donor cells, obtained 180 days after TCRalphabeta/CD19-depleted stem cell transplant. CDR3 sequence (DNA): TGCGCCAGCACCGTGAGTAGGGGCGAAGCTAACTATGGCTACACCTTC. Amino acids: CASTVSRGEANYGYTF.